This TCR beta chain was retrieved from a study of radiotherapy plus CTLA-4 blockade in lung cancer. Study-level information: Objective responses emerged in around a sixth of patients, and 30% to 40% attained disease control.

Chemo-refractory metastatic non-small-cell lung cancer patients underwent focal radiation alongside CTLA-4 blockade with ipilimumab. Using immunoSEQ multiplex PCR, the repertoire was profiled, and TCRdb retains in-frame clones only, with some absent. The sample holds approximately 85,000 clones; under 85% are singletons and the top ten take approximately 14%. Findings and caveats of the study: Early clonal dynamics of blood T cells, together with interferon-beta, were reported as the best response predictor. Radiotherapy was combined with ipilimumab, and tumor-derived TCR clones then expanded in blood.

As to this clone: Its specificity is not known.

The CDR3 length is 15 residues. From germline, CDR1 is MDHEN and CDR2 SYDVKM. V was clipped by 5 bases and J by 4 bases, with 16 bases between them. Specimen: peripheral blood, collected from a patient treated with radiotherapy plus ipilimumab. The receptor comes from a human donor with non-small cell lung cancer that progressed on radiotherapy plus ipilimumab. The chain recombines TRBV28 with TRBJ2-3; D is tentatively TRBD1 or TRBD2 (5 bases each). This CDR3 reads CASSGLREIADTQYF. The CDR3 nucleotides read TGTGCCAGCAGTGGACTCAGGGAAATCGCAGATACGCAGTATTTT.